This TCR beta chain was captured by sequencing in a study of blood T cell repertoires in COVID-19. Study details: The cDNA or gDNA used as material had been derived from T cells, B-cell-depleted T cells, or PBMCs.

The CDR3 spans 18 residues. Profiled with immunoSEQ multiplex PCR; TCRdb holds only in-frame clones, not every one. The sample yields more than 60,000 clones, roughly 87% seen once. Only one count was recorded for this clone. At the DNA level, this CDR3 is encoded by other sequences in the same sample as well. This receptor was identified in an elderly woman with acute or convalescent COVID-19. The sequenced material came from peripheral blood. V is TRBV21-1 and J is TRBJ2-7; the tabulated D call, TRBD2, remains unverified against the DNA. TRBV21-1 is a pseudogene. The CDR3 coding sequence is TGTGCCAGCAGCAACGACACTAGCGGGAGGACGAACTCCTACGAGCAGTACTTC. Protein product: CASSNDTSGRTNSYEQYF.